The rows below give T cell receptor beta chains drawn from one sample of a study of cytomegalovirus exposure and HLA in healthy donors. Data came from immunoSEQ multiplex PCR; TCRdb stores just in-frame clones and leaves some out. The table records 200,000 to 250,000 clones, 65% to 85% of them present only once. Sequencing was performed on PBMCs. The receptors originated from a man between 45 and 60 years old in good health and CMV-seronegative. CDR3s include the opening cysteine and the closing phenylalanine or tryptophan.

V gene	J gene	CDR3 protein
TRBV9	TRBJ2-4	CASSLTGTSGSRNIQYF
TRBV7-6	TRBJ2-1	CASSFYRGNEQFF
TRBV28	TRBJ1-1	CASKVSGVTEAFF
TRBV19	TRBJ1-2	CASSVTGPLNYGYTF
TRBV7-9	TRBJ2-3	CASSPTSGTSTDTQYF
TRBV6-5	TRBJ1-4	CASSAAPARNEKLFF
TRBV7-6	TRBJ1-3	CASSQTGGRGNTIYF
TRBV10-3	TRBJ2-2	CAISAREGELFF
TRBV28	TRBJ1-1	CASSRVGSEAFF
TRBV9	TRBJ2-1	CASSVAGAYNEQFF
TRBV27	TRBJ2-5	CASSLPGREHVTQYF
TRBV7-9	TRBJ2-4	CASSPRTSGRSKNIQYF
TRBV5-1	TRBJ2-7	CASSLVASGGTPYEQYF
TRBV9	TRBJ1-5	CASSVRRCGAKNQPQHF
TRBV29-1	TRBJ2-5	CSVESHQETQYF
TRBV4-1	TRBJ2-7	CASSANVAYEQYF
TRBV11-1	TRBJ1-1	CASSGQGYTEAFF
TRBV5-6	TRBJ2-1	CASSFKFLSSYNEQFF
TRBV11-2	NA	CASSFSSYEQYF
TRBV7-6	TRBJ2-3	CASSLDGGRVDTQYF
TRBV30	TRBJ2-1	CAWSPSAGGYNEQFF
TRBV5-1	TRBJ2-7	CASSPGTSGRSLYF
TRBV9	TRBJ2-1	CASSPRLAGDNEQFF
TRBV7-9	TRBJ2-1	CASSTFGRTRDEQFF
TRBV9	TRBJ2-2	CASSGPLLAGGAGELFF
TRBV28	TRBJ1-5	CASSLGALVYRNQPQHF